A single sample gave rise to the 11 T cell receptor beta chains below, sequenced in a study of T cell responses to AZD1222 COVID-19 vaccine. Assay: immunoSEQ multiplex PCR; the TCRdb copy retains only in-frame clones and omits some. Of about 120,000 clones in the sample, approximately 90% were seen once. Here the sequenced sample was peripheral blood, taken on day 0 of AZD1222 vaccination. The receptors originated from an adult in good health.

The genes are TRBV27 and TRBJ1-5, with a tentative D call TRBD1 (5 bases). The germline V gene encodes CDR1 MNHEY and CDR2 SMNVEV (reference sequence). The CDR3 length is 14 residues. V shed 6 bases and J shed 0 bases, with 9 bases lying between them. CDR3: CASRQGNSNQPQHF. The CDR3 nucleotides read TGTGCCAGCAGGCAGGGTAATAGCAATCAGCCCCAGCATTTT.

CDR3 nucleotide sequence: TGTGCCAGCAGCCTCGGGACAGGGGAATGGGCCCAGTACTTC. It translates to CASSLGTGEWAQYF. The chain couples TRBV11-1 to TRBJ2-5; 10 nucleotides align to TRBD1. V trimming: 5 bases; J trimming: 9 bases; junction bases outside the gene matches: 9. Germline values: CDR1 SGHAT, CDR2 FQDESV (reference sequence). The CDR3 spans 14 residues. The variable domain in full, with the rest retrieved from reference TRBV11-1 and TRBJ2-5, is EAEVAQSPRYKITEKSQAVAFWCDPISGHATLYWYRQILGQGPELLVQFQDESVVDDSQLPKDRFSAERLKGVDSTLKIQPAELGDSAMYLCASSLGTGEWAQYFGPGTRLLVL.

CDR3 sequence (DNA): TGTGCCACCAGTAAGACAGGGAAGGTTTCAGACGAGCAGTACTTC. It encodes CATSKTGKVSDEQYF. J is TRBJ2-7 and V is TRBV24-1; 7 bases are shared with TRBD1. V lost 6 bases to trimming and J lost 5 bases; unmatched junction nucleotides: 12. Germline CDR1 KGHDR, CDR2 SFDVKD. This CDR3 comprises 15 residues.

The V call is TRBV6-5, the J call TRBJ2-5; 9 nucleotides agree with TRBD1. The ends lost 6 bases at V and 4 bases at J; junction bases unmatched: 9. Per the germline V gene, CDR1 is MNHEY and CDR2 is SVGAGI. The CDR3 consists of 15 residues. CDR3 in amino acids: CASSTDRGRGETQYF. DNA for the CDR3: TGTGCCAGCAGCACAGACAGGGGGAGAGGAGAGACCCAGTACTTC.

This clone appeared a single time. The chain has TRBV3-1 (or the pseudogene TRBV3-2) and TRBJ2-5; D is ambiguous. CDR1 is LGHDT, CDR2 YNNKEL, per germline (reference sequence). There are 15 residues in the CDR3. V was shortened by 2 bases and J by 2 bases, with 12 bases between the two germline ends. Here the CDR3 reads CASSQSPERQETQYF. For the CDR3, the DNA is TGTGCCAGCAGCCAATCCCCAGAGAGGCAAGAGACCCAGTACTTC.

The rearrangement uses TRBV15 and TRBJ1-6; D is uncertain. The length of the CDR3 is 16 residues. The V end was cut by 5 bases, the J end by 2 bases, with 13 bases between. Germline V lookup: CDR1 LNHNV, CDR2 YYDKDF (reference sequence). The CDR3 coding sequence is TGTGCCACCAGCCCCCGGACGGTGGCCTATAATTCACCCCTCCACTTT. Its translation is CATSPRTVAYNSPLHF.

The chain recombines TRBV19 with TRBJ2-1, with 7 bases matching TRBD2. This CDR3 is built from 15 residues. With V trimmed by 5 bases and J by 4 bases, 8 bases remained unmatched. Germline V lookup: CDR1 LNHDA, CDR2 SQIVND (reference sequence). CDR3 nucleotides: TGTGCCAGTAGTTGGCTAGCGGAGGGGTACAATGAGCAGTTCTTC. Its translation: CASSWLAEGYNEQFF.

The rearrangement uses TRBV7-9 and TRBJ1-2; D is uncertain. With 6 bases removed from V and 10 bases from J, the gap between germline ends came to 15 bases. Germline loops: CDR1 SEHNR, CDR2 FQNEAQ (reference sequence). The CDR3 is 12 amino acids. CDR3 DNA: TGTGCCAGCAGTGCCGGCCGCTCTTACTACACCTTC. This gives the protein CASSAGRSYYTF.

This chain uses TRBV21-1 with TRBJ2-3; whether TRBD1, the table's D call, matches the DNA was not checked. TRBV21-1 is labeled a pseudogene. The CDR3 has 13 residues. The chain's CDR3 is CASSKASTDTQYF. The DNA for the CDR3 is TGTGCCAGCAGCAAGGCTAGCACAGATACGCAGTATTTT.

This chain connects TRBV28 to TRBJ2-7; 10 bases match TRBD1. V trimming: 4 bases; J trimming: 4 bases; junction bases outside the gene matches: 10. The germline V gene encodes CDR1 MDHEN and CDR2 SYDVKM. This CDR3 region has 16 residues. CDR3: CASSSPGDRGTYEQYF. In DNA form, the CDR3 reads TGTGCCAGCAGTTCCCCGGGGGACAGGGGAACGTACGAGCAGTACTTC.

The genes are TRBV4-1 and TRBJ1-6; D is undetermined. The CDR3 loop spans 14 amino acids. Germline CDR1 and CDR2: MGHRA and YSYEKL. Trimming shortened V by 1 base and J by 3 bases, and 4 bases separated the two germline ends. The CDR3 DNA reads TGCGCCAGCAGCCAAGCAGGCTATAATTCACCCCTCCACTTT. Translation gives CASSQAGYNSPLHF.